Listed below are T cell receptor beta chains from one sample, sequenced in a study of shared clonotypes between healthy human individuals. TCRdb keeps only in-frame clones here, not all; method: immunoSEQ multiplex PCR. The table includes about 2.1 million clones, about 93% detected once. The material sequenced was naive CD8+ T cells from PBMCs. The receptors originated from a man between 18 and 29 years old in good health. Some clones in this sample may be carry-over from other donors' samples. Each CDR3 is given with its conserved first and last residue. A D gene is named only where the DNA matches it firmly. Expanded clones are given a class, and other clones once, few, many or no size at all.

TRBV6-6	TRBJ1-2	-	-	CASSYLGEDQDYGYTF	TGTGCCAGCAGTTACTTGGGAGAGGACCAAGACTATGGCTACACCTTC
TRBV11-3	TRBJ1-3	-	-	CASSPGGQGPGNTIYF	TGTGCCAGCAGCCCAGGAGGGCAGGGTCCTGGAAACACCATATATTTT
TRBV29-1	TRBJ2-1	-	-	CSVEVDGWEIDEQFF	TGCAGCGTTGAAGTGGACGGATGGGAAATTGATGAGCAGTTCTTC
TRBV12-5	TRBJ1-2	TRBD1	-	CASGLLSGGRNYGYTF	TGTGCTAGTGGTTTGTTATCAGGGGGCCGGAACTATGGCTACACCTTC
TRBV6-5	TRBJ1-5	-	-	CASSYTLGPNQPQHF	TGTGCCAGCAGTTATACGTTGGGACCAAATCAGCCCCAGCATTTT
TRBV9	TRBJ1-3	-	-	CASSAGQSSGNTIYF	TGTGCCAGCAGCGCCGGACAGAGCTCTGGAAACACCATATATTTT
TRBV29-1	TRBJ2-1	-	-	CSVASGSSYNEQFF	TGCAGCGTTGCATCCGGGAGCTCCTACAATGAGCAGTTCTTC
TRBV27	TRBJ1-4	TRBD1	-	CASSSRTGNTNEKLFF	TGTGCCAGCAGTTCAAGGACAGGGAATACTAATGAAAAACTGTTTTTT
TRBV9	TRBJ2-1	-	-	CASSNGGQSSYNEQFF	TGTGCCAGTTCAAACGGAGGTCAGAGCTCCTACAATGAGCAGTTCTTC
TRBV19	TRBJ2-7	TRBD1	-	CASSSAPTGGSYEQYF	TGTGCCAGTAGTTCAGCTCCTACAGGGGGGAGCTACGAGCAGTACTTC
TRBV5-6	TRBJ1-3	-	once	CASSWWGNTIYF	TGTGCCAGCAGCTGGTGGGGAAACACCATATATTTT
TRBV4-1	TRBJ2-7	TRBD1	-	CASSHKTGQGSYEQYF	TGCGCCAGCAGCCATAAAACGGGACAGGGGTCCTACGAGCAGTACTTC
TRBV27	TRBJ1-2	-	-	CASSFIMRGTYGYTF	TGTGCCAGCAGTTTTATAATGCGGGGAACCTATGGCTACACCTTC
TRBV4-2	TRBJ2-1	TRBD2	-	CASSQVSAGYNEQFF	TGTGCCAGCAGCCAAGTATCAGCGGGGTACAATGAGCAGTTCTTC
TRBV13	TRBJ1-3	-	few	CASSTRRDSGNTIYF	TGTGCCAGCAGCACGCGTAGGGACTCTGGAAACACCATATATTTT
TRBV18	TRBJ2-7	-	-	CASSRGTVRNYEQYF	TGTGCCAGCTCCCGCGGGACGGTCAGGAATTACGAGCAGTACTTC
TRBV25-1	TRBJ1-2	TRBD1	-	CASTERDSYGYTF	TGTGCCAGCACCGAGAGGGACAGCTATGGCTACACCTTC
TRBV11-2	TRBJ2-1	-	once	CASSPGLARSDEQFF	TGTGCCAGCAGTCCCGGGCTCGCGCGAAGCGATGAGCAGTTCTTC
TRBV29-1	TRBJ2-1	-	-	CSVVARLYNEQFF	TGCAGCGTTGTAGCGCGACTCTACAATGAGCAGTTCTTC
TRBV2	TRBJ2-7	-	few	CASSEVWGNEQYF	TGTGCCAGCAGTGAAGTGTGGGGAAACGAGCAGTACTTC
TRBV9	TRBJ2-2	-	-	CASSAYPDSNTGELFF	TGTGCCAGCAGCGCCTACCCGGACTCGAACACCGGGGAGCTGTTTTTT
TRBV6-4	TRBJ2-1	TRBD2	-	CASSDSPSGGYNEQFF	TGTGCCAGCAGTGACTCGCCTAGCGGGGGATACAATGAGCAGTTCTTC